A selection of T cell receptor beta chains follows, all from one sample in a study of Ad26.COV2.S vaccination and SARS-CoV-2 variants. Some clones are missing from TCRdb's copy, which holds only in-frame ones; the method was immunoSEQ multiplex PCR. The sample lists under 550,000 clones; around 90% were seen once. The input for sequencing was peripheral blood, taken in a trial of Ad26.COV2.S vaccine versus placebo. The receptors originated from a person aged 18-60 years who received the Ad26.COV2.S COVID-19 vaccine or a placebo. The CDR3 runs from the conserved cysteine through the conserved F or W. D genes are given only for firm matches. Clone size is stated in some rows and not others, as once, few, many or a class when expanded.

TRBV27,.,.,TRBJ2-3,TGTGCCAGCAGTCCGAACCGGATTAGCACAGATACGCAGTATTTT,CASSPNRISTDTQYF
TRBV18,TRBD2,few,TRBJ2-2,TGTGCCAGCTCACCAATTAGCGGGAGCAACACCGGGGAGCTGTTTTTT,CASSPISGSNTGELFF
TRBV6-1,.,.,TRBJ2-1,TGTGCCAGCAGTGAACTCCCTACTTACAATGAGCAGTTCTTC,CASSELPTYNEQFF
TRBV6-6,.,.,TRBJ2-5,TGTGCCAGCAGTTACCCGACTAGTGGAGAGACCCAGTACTTC,CASSYPTSGETQYF
TRBV27,TRBD1,.,TRBJ2-7,TGTGCCAGCAGCGTGGGACAGACCTACGAGCAGTACTTC,CASSVGQTYEQYF
TRBV5-1,.,.,TRBJ2-2,TGCGCCAGCAGCAAAGAGGACAGCGGGCGGACCGGGGAGCTGTTTTTT,CASSKEDSGRTGELFF
TRBV2,.,.,TRBJ1-1,TGTGCCAGCAGGGGGAACACTGAAGCTTTCTTT,CASRGNTEAFF
TRBV6-4,.,.,TRBJ2-1,TGTGCCAGCAGTGAGATGGCAGGGGTTGCCAATGAGCAGTTCTTC,CASSEMAGVANEQFF
TRBV10-2,TRBD1,.,TRBJ1-2,TGCGCCAGCATGGACGGACAGGGAGCTAACTATGGCTACACCTTC,CASMDGQGANYGYTF
TRBV6-2/TRBV6-3,TRBD2,.,TRBJ2-1,TGTGCCAGCAGTTACTGGCGGGAGCTCGGGAATGAGCAGTTCTTC,CASSYWRELGNEQFF
TRBV13,.,.,TRBJ2-3,TGTGCCAGCAGCTTAGGCCCCTCCACAGATACGCAGTATTTT,CASSLGPSTDTQYF
TRBV6-6,.,.,TRBJ2-7,TGTGCCAGCAGCTCCAAGGGGGGCGAGCAGTACTTC,CASSSKGGEQYF
TRBV30,TRBD2,.,TRBJ2-7,TGTGCCTGGAATGGCGGACTAGCGGGAGAAGGGGAGCAGTACTTC,CAWNGGLAGEGEQYF
TRBV19,.,few,TRBJ1-5,TGTGCCAGTAGTATAGTACCGGCCTACGGGACCGAGCTCACGGGGGGCAATCAGCCCCAGCATTTT,CASSIVPAYGTELTGGNQPQHF
TRBV7-2,.,.,TRBJ2-1,TGTGCCAGCAGAAGGACGGACAGCTCCTACAATGAGCAGTTCTTC,CASRRTDSSYNEQFF
TRBV7-2,.,.,TRBJ2-3,TGTGCCAGCAGCTCACTAACTAGCACAGATACGCAGTATTTT,CASSSLTSTDTQYF
TRBV6-5,.,few,TRBJ1-1,TGTGCCAGCAGACAGGGTATCTCCACTGAAGCTTTCTTT,CASRQGISTEAFF
TRBV20-1,.,.,TRBJ2-1,TGCAGTGCTAGACTAGAGAATGAGCAGTTCTTC,CSARLENEQFF
TRBV28,TRBD1,.,TRBJ1-2,TGTGCCAGCAGTTTAGGAGGGGGCGCCTATGGCTACACCTTC,CASSLGGGAYGYTF
TRBV7-9,.,.,TRBJ2-7,TGTGCCAGCAGGGGCGGGATCCTCTACGAGCAGTACTTC,CASRGGILYEQYF
TRBV6-2/TRBV6-3,.,.,TRBJ2-1,TGTGCCAGCAGTTCTAGCTCCTACAATGAGCAGTTCTTC,CASSSSSYNEQFF
TRBV28,TRBD2,.,TRBJ2-1,TGTGCCAGCAGTCTTCCGGGACTAGCGGGAGGCGAGCAGTTCTTC,CASSLPGLAGGEQFF
TRBV28,TRBD1,once,TRBJ1-4,TGTGCCAGCAGACAGGGGGCGACAACTAATGAAAAACTGTTTTTT,CASRQGATTNEKLFF
TRBV3-1/TRBV3-2,.,.,TRBJ2-2,TGTGCCAGCAGCCAAGGGACCGGGGAGCTGTTTTTT,CASSQGTGELFF
TRBV5-8,.,.,TRBJ1-6,TGTGCCAGCAGCCTGGGACCGATCAATTCACCCCTCCACTTT,CASSLGPINSPLHF
TRBV7-8,.,.,TRBJ2-5,TGTGCCAGCAGCTTAGTCCAAGAGACCCAGTACTTC,CASSLVQETQYF
TRBV6-6,.,.,TRBJ2-2,TGTGCCAGCAGTTACGGACGGGCGGGCACCGGGGAGCTGTTTTTT,CASSYGRAGTGELFF